Each of the 2 T cell receptor beta chains below was sequenced from the same sample in a study of cytomegalovirus exposure and HLA in healthy donors. PCR employed 60 Vbeta and 13 Jbeta primers. Clones were sequenced by immunoSEQ multiplex PCR, and TCRdb holds only the in-frame ones, with some missing. The repertoire has about 210,000 clones, roughly 80% of them found once; the top ten carry around 6%. Input material: PBMCs. These receptors were collected from a man aged 40-50 years in good health and CMV-seropositive.

The rearrangement uses TRBV9 and TRBJ1-1; a weak D match, TRBD1 (5 bases). The ends were cut back, 4 bases at V and 8 bases at J, with 21 bases in the middle. In germline, CDR1 is SGDLS, CDR2 YYNGEE. The CDR3 contains 15 residues. The CDR3 nucleotides are TGTGCCAGCAGCCCCCCGATCGGAGGGGTGGCGGAAGCTTTCTTT. This sequence encodes CASSPPIGGVAEAFF.

This clone was counted only a few times. The genes are TRBV6-1 and TRBJ2-1, with D possibly TRBD2 on 6 matching bases. The CDR3 sequence is 15 residues long. V lost 2 bases and J lost 0, with 8 bases in between. Looked up from germline, CDR1 is MNHNS and CDR2 is SASEGT. The CDR3 loop reads CASSELGGSYNEQFF. The CDR3 DNA sequence: TGTGCCAGCAGTGAATTGGGGGGCTCCTACAATGAGCAGTTCTTC.